One sample yielded the 9 T cell receptor beta chains listed below, sequenced in a study of T cell responses to AZD1222 COVID-19 vaccine. Sequencing was performed with immunoSEQ multiplex PCR; in TCRdb, only in-frame clones are kept and a portion is missing. The sample consists of about 180,000 clones, about 89% of them appearing once. Source: peripheral blood, taken on day 0 of AZD1222 vaccination. The receptors come from an adult in good health.

V is TRBV5-1 and J is TRBJ2-5; D gene ambiguous. This CDR3 is 13 amino acids long. Deletions cut 4 bases from V and 4 bases from J, with 11 bases between. Looked up from germline, CDR1 is SGHRS and CDR2 is YFSETQ. As DNA, the CDR3 is TGCGCCAGCAGCCCCGCCGAAAGAGAGACCCAGTACTTC. This codes for CASSPAERETQYF.

The V gene is TRBV4-3, the J gene TRBJ2-1; 10 nucleotides agree with TRBD1. Per the germline V gene, CDR1 is LGHNA and CDR2 is YSLEER. This CDR3 is 15 amino acids long. J was trimmed by 9 bases and V by 4 bases; bases with no gene match: 9. CDR3 sequence: CASSLQGRDRGEQFF. The CDR3 DNA sequence: TGCGCCAGCAGCCTCCAGGGGAGGGACAGGGGTGAGCAGTTCTTC.

The chain combines TRBV7-3 with TRBJ2-1, with 11 nucleotides matching TRBD2. Per the germline V gene, CDR1 is SGHTA and CDR2 is FQGTGA. V was pared by 5 bases and J by 4 bases, with 7 bases of the junction left unmatched. The CDR3 sequence is 16 residues long. The CDR3 region has the DNA TGTGCCAGCAGCCCCAGACTAGCGGGACTATACAATGAGCAGTTCTTC. Protein sequence: CASSPRLAGLYNEQFF.

The genes are TRBV5-1 and TRBJ2-7; D unresolved. V gave up 0 bases and J gave up 12 bases, with 16 bases separating them. CDR3 size: 13 residues. Germline V gives CDR1 SGHRS, CDR2 YFSETQ. The chain's CDR3 is CASSLDGLGARYV. The CDR3 region has the DNA TGCGCCAGCAGCTTGGACGGCTTGGGCGCGCGGTACGTC.

The V gene is TRBV5-1, the J gene TRBJ1-1; D might be TRBD1 (6 bases). The germline V gene encodes CDR1 SGHRS and CDR2 YFSETQ. V was shortened by 0 bases and J by 5 bases, with 17 bases between the two germline ends. The CDR3 sequence is 16 residues long. This chain's CDR3 is CASSLEGVRGETEAFF. CDR3 DNA: TGCGCCAGCAGCTTGGAGGGGGTCAGGGGAGAAACTGAAGCTTTCTTT.

This clone was seen a single time. CDR3 nucleotides: TGTGCCATCAGTGATCTTCGGGACAGTTACACTGAAGCTTTCTTT. Translated: CAISDLRDSYTEAFF. V gene TRBV10-3 combines with J gene TRBJ1-1; 7 nucleotides match TRBD1. Germline V CDR1 and CDR2: ENHRY, SYGVKD. This CDR3 is built from 15 residues. The V segment lost 3 bases and the J segment 3 bases; nucleotides outside the gene matches: 7.

This chain joins TRBV29-1 and TRBJ2-1; a weak D match, TRBD1 (6 bases). Germline assignment: CDR1 SQVTM and CDR2 ANQGSEA. Trimming stripped 6 bases from V and 3 bases from J, with 15 bases between. The CDR3 consists of 14 residues. CDR3 nucleotide sequence: TGCAGCGTCACAACAGGGACCCTCTACAATGAGCAGTTCTTC. The encoded protein is CSVTTGTLYNEQFF.

This clone was seen only a few times. The chain links TRBV7-2 to TRBJ1-2; D is possibly TRBD1 (6 bases). The CDR3 is 15 amino acids. V was cut by 5 bases and J by 2 bases, with 15 bases left in between. Germline V gives CDR1 SGHTA, CDR2 FQGNSA. This CDR3 is CASSAVGRGNYGYTF. DNA for the CDR3: TGTGCCAGCAGCGCCGTCGGGAGGGGGAACTATGGCTACACCTTC.

This chain joins TRBV30 and TRBJ2-5; D tentatively reads TRBD1 or TRBD2 (6 bases each). The germline CDR1 and CDR2 sequences are GTSNPN and SVGIG (reference sequence). V was clipped by 2 bases and J by 6 bases, with 10 bases between them. This CDR3 is built from 12 residues. This chain's CDR3 is CAWSPGGQTQYF. In DNA, the CDR3 is TGTGCCTGGAGTCCCGGGGGCCAGACCCAGTACTTC.